The text below deals with one T cell receptor beta chain. The data originate from a study of blood T cell repertoires in COVID-19. Study in general: The cDNA or gDNA used as material had been derived from T cells, B-cell-depleted T cells, or PBMCs.

Trimming took 2 bases from V and 5 from J, leaving 12 bases between them. The germline V gene has CDR1 GTSNPN and CDR2 SVGIG (reference sequence). This CDR3 has 13 amino acids. In the original analysis: Counts of nucleated cells, estimated from reference gene primer amplification, were obtained. Assay: immunoSEQ multiplex PCR; the TCRdb copy retains only in-frame clones and omits some. The V and J calls and the clone size are those of that table, but D and trimming were determined from the DNA. This table holds about 50,000 clones, approximately 90% found once. This rearrangement joins TRBV30 to TRBJ1-2, with D maybe TRBD1 (6 bases). This TCR came from an elderly woman with acute or convalescent COVID-19. The sequenced material came from peripheral blood. Written as DNA, the CDR3 is TGTGCCTGGAGTCTAACAGGGTCATATGGCTACACCTTC. Translated: CAWSLTGSYGYTF. Full variable domain (rest looked up from reference TRBV30 and TRBJ1-2): SQTIHQWPATLVQPVGSPLSLECTVEGTSNPNLYWYRQAAGRGLQLLFYSVGIGQISSEVPQNLSASRPQDRQFILSSKKLLLSDSGFYLCAWSLTGSYGYTFGSGTRLTVV.